The rows below give T cell receptor beta chains drawn from one sample of a study of response to subunit inactivated influenza vaccine. TCRdb re-derived calls from the RT-PCR reads in MiXCR, one entry per CDR3 protein. The data contain a few hundred thousand distinct CDR3 sequences, approximately 10% of them singletons. The data were also submitted as part of a second study, on T cells expressing NK-cell markers.

The sequenced sample was PBMCs from blood, obtained on the day of vaccination. These receptors all come from a man aged 50 to 59 who received an inactivated influenza vaccine. The CDR3 runs from the conserved cysteine through the conserved F or W. Clone size is given for some rows only: seen once, a few or many times, or a class if the clone is expanded.

v_call: TRBV7-2; clone_size: few; j_call: TRBJ2-3; cdr3_aa: CASSLPGQDTQYF
v_call: TRBV10-2; clone_size: few; j_call: TRBJ2-4; cdr3_aa: CASSEGTGTEKNIQYF
v_call: TRBV6-5; clone_size: NA; j_call: TRBJ2-3; cdr3_aa: CASKGGADTQYF
v_call: TRBV7-2; clone_size: few; j_call: TRBJ2-7; cdr3_aa: CASSLVSAPFYEQYF
v_call: TRBV13; clone_size: few; j_call: TRBJ2-2; cdr3_aa: CASVLQGESGELFF
v_call: TRBV28; clone_size: many; j_call: TRBJ2-1; cdr3_aa: CASSRLISGRARDYEQFF
v_call: TRBV6-5; clone_size: few; j_call: TRBJ2-7; cdr3_aa: CASSYSPYSGGDYEQYF
v_call: TRBV4-1; clone_size: NA; j_call: TRBJ2-3; cdr3_aa: CASRGRDILDTQYF
v_call: TRBV7-2; clone_size: NA; j_call: TRBJ2-7; cdr3_aa: CASGLAGPYYEQYF
v_call: TRBV5-1; clone_size: NA; j_call: TRBJ2-5; cdr3_aa: CASSLGPGSGETQYF
v_call: TRBV2; clone_size: NA; j_call: TRBJ2-4; cdr3_aa: CASSERAIAKNIQYF
v_call: TRBV29-1; clone_size: many; j_call: TRBJ2-5; cdr3_aa: CSVDGWAEETQYF
v_call: TRBV5-1; clone_size: few; j_call: TRBJ1-1; cdr3_aa: CASSTSGSGNTEAFF
v_call: TRBV5-1; clone_size: many; j_call: TRBJ1-1; cdr3_aa: CASSLEPANTEAFF